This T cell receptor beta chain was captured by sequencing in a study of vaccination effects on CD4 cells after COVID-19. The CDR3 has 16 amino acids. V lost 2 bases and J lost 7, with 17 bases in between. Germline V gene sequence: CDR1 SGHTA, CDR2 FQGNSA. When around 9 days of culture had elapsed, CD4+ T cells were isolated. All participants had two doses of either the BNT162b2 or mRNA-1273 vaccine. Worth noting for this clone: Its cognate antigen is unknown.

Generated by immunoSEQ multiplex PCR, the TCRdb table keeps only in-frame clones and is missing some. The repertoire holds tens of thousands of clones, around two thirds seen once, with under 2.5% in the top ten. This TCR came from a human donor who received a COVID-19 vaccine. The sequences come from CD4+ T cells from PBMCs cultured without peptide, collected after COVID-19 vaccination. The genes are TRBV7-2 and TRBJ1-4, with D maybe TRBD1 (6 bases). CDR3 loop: CASSLRRPEGGEKLFF. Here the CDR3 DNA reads TGTGCCAGCAGCTTAAGGCGCCCTGAAGGGGGTGAAAAACTGTTTTTT.